This TCR beta chain was retrieved from a study of T cells in localized non-small cell lung cancer. General study results and limits: The study found T cell clonality highest in uninvolved adjacent lung, above tumor. Median around 60 top-100 tumor clones were shared with paired adjacent lung. With higher T cell density in blood came longer overall survival. The tumor had only one region sequenced, so heterogeneity remains possible.

Using immunoSEQ multiplex PCR, the repertoire was profiled, and TCRdb retains in-frame clones only, with some absent. The sample records tens of thousands of clones, about 88% being singletons. In regard to this clone: Its antigen is unknown.

V was shortened by 4 bases and J by 4 bases, with 14 bases between the two germline ends. Germline-derived CDR1 and CDR2 are SGHKS and YYEKEE (reference sequence). This CDR3 has 14 amino acids. This specimen was peripheral blood, taken before any cancer treatment. The clonotype comes from a female donor older than 55 with stage III squamous cell lung carcinoma. The J gene is TRBJ1-1, the V gene TRBV5-5; D possibly corresponds to TRBD1 (6 bases). CDR3 in DNA: TGTGCCAGCAGCCGACCGGGGGCGGGCACTGAAGCTTTCTTT. It translates to CASSRPGAGTEAFF.